The 26 T cell receptor beta chains listed next were all sequenced from one sample in a study of T cells in localized non-small cell lung cancer. The table came from immunoSEQ multiplex PCR; TCRdb's copy has only in-frame clones and leaves some out. The sample lists about 25,000 clones, roughly nine tenths occurring once. Sequencing was performed on peripheral blood, taken before any cancer treatment. The receptors shown here come from a woman aged 40-75 years with stage I lung adenocarcinoma.

This chain links TRBV11-2 with TRBJ2-1; 7 bases agree with TRBD1. V was clipped by 2 bases and J by 5 bases; unmatched bases: 6. CDR3 length: 15 residues. CDR1 and CDR2 (germline): SGHAT, FQNNGV. CDR3 residues: CASSLNRDRNNEQFF. The CDR3 nucleotides are TGTGCCAGCAGCTTAAACCGGGACAGAAACAATGAGCAGTTCTTC.

The chain carries TRBV9 and TRBJ1-1, with D hard to call. V gave up 1 base and J gave up 5 bases, with 12 bases separating them. This CDR3 comprises 14 residues. Germline assignment: CDR1 SGDLS and CDR2 YYNGEE. CDR3 protein: CASSVRGKETEAFF. In DNA form, the CDR3 reads TGTGCCAGCAGCGTACGTGGTAAGGAGACTGAAGCTTTCTTT. Together with reference TRBV9 and TRBJ1-1, the CDR3 gives the full variable domain: DSGVTQTPKHLITATGQRVTLRCSPRSGDLSVYWYQQSLDQGLQFLIQYYNGEERAKGNILERFSAQQFPDLHSELNLSSLELGDSALYFCASSVRGKETEAFFGQGTRLTVV.

V and J are TRBV2 and TRBJ2-7, with 8 bases lining up with TRBD2. The CDR3 has 16 amino acids. CDR1 and CDR2 from the germline V gene are SNHLY and FYNNEI. V lost 6 bases to trimming and J lost 6 bases; unmatched junction nucleotides: 16. The CDR3 region has the DNA TGTGCCAGCAGCCAGAAGTGGGGACTAGTAGGAGGCGAGCAGTACTTC. This gives the protein CASSQKWGLVGGEQYF.

Only one count was recorded for this clone. The gene calls are TRBV7-6 and TRBJ2-7; D possibly corresponds to TRBD2 (6 bases). V was pared by 1 base and J by 3 bases, with 13 bases between. The CDR3 has 15 residues. CDR1 is SGHVS and CDR2 is FNYEAQ in the germline V gene. The CDR3 region has the DNA TGTGCCAGCAGCTTAGTCGGCGGGGTTCTCTACGAGCAGTACTTC. This codes for CASSLVGGVLYEQYF. The whole variable domain, remainder taken from reference TRBV7-6 and TRBJ2-7, is GAGVSQSPRYKVTKRGQDVALRCDPISGHVSLYWYRQALGQGPEFLTYFNYEAQQDKSGLPNDRFSAERPEGSISTLTIQRTEQRDSAMYRCASSLVGGVLYEQYFGPGTRLTVT.

The chain combines TRBV13 with TRBJ2-7, with a weak D call TRBD1 (6 bases). CDR1 and CDR2 from the germline V gene are PRHDT and FYEKMQ (reference sequence). Trimming removed 4 bases at V and 4 bases at J, with 14 bases between. This CDR3 is 14 amino acids long. The CDR3 here is CASSSRQVTYEQYF. The CDR3 nucleotides read TGTGCCAGCAGCTCCCGACAGGTAACTTACGAGCAGTACTTC.

The chain combines TRBV18 with TRBJ2-1, with D unclear. The CDR3 is made up of 15 amino acids. Germline CDR1 KGHSH, CDR2 LQKENI. Trimming took 4 bases from V and 4 from J, leaving 14 bases between them. DNA for the CDR3: TGTGCCAGCTCACAATCCGGTGCCATTTACAATGAGCAGTTCTTC. Its protein is CASSQSGAIYNEQFF.

This chain uses TRBV4-1 with TRBJ2-5, with D uncertain. V was cut by 1 base and J by 2 bases, with 5 bases left in between. This CDR3 has 13 amino acids. Looked up from germline, CDR1 is MGHRA and CDR2 is YSYEKL. This CDR3 reads CASSQGLQETQYF. In nucleotides, the CDR3 is TGCGCCAGCAGCCAAGGACTTCAAGAGACCCAGTACTTC.

The rearrangement uses TRBV25-1 and TRBJ1-2, with 8 bases that match TRBD1. In germline, CDR1 is MGHDK, CDR2 SYGVNS. J was trimmed by 10 bases and V by 4 bases; bases with no gene match: 17. This CDR3 has 16 residues. For the CDR3, the DNA is TGTGCCAGCAGTGGGCCGGCAAGCCGACAGGGGCTTGCCTACACCTTC. This gives the protein CASSGPASRQGLAYTF.

This clone was observed a single time. V gene TRBV25-1 combines with J gene TRBJ1-4, with D possibly matching TRBD1 (5 bases). Germline V gives CDR1 MGHDK, CDR2 SYGVNS. With 5 bases removed from V and 7 bases from J, the gap between germline ends came to 11 bases. This CDR3 has 13 residues. The CDR3 DNA sequence: TGTGCCAGCAGTAGAGGGGCTTCTGAAAAACTGTTTTTT. Its translation: CASSRGASEKLFF.

The chain combines TRBV6-5 with TRBJ2-7; D ambiguous. V lost 6 bases and J 1 base, leaving 16 bases between the germline ends. The CDR3 is 15 amino acids. CDR1 is MNHEY, CDR2 SVGAGI, per germline. CDR3 bases: TGTGCCAGCAGCCCTACGGACGGATTATCCTACGAGCAGTACTTC. Amino acids: CASSPTDGLSYEQYF.

The chain recombines TRBV29-1 with TRBJ2-6; D possibly corresponds to TRBD2 (6 bases). This CDR3 has 16 residues. Germline-derived CDR1 and CDR2 are SQVTM and ANQGSEA. The V end was cut by 6 bases, the J end by 0 bases, with 15 bases between. CDR3 sequence reads: CSVGTDLNSGANVLTF. CDR3 coding DNA: TGCAGCGTGGGGACTGACCTTAACTCTGGGGCCAACGTCCTGACTTTC.

V is TRBV5-1 and J is TRBJ2-2, with a possible D match to TRBD1 (7 bases). Germline lookup yields CDR1 SGHRS and CDR2 YFSETQ. CDR3 length equals 15 residues. Trimming removed 5 bases from V and 0 bases from J, with 11 bases in between. Here the CDR3 DNA reads TGCGCCAGCAGGGAGGGGGCTACGAACACCGGGGAGCTGTTTTTT. This sequence encodes CASREGATNTGELFF.

The chain uses TRBV29-1 and TRBJ2-7; 8 bases map to TRBD1. Trimming took 5 bases from V and 1 from J; bases not matched to a gene: 4. The length of the CDR3 is 13 residues. Looked up from germline, CDR1 is SQVTM and CDR2 is ANQGSEA. CDR3 DNA sequence: TGCAGCGTTTCAGGGGGCGTTTCCTACGAGCAGTACTTC. Amino acids: CSVSGGVSYEQYF.

The rearrangement links TRBV28 to TRBJ2-5, with 10 bases that match TRBD1. The CDR3 has 15 residues. The germline gives CDR1 MDHEN, CDR2 SYDVKM. Trimming removed 10 bases from V and 7 bases from J; junction bases left unmatched: 15. The CDR3: CAIRDRGNSLGTQYF. The CDR3 bases are TGTGCCATCCGGGACAGGGGTAACTCTTTAGGGACCCAGTACTTC.

The chain couples TRBV5-4 to TRBJ2-4; maybe TRBD2 (5 bases). With 4 bases removed from V and 0 bases from J, the gap between germline ends came to 17 bases. Per germline, CDR1 SGHNT and CDR2 YYREEE (reference sequence). The CDR3 is 17 residues long. The CDR3 DNA reads as TGTGCCAGCAGCCACGTGGCAAGCGGAGGAGCCAAAAACATTCAGTACTTC. Its translation is CASSHVASGGAKNIQYF.

The CDR3 nucleotides are TGTGCCAGCAGCTTAGGACGGGGAAGTTACAATGAGCAGTTCTTC. It encodes CASSLGRGSYNEQFF. The chain links TRBV7-9 to TRBJ2-1, with D possibly matching TRBD2 (5 bases). The ends were cut back, 1 base at V and 4 bases at J, with 11 bases in the middle. The CDR3 has 15 residues. Germline CDR1 reads SEHNR; CDR2 reads FQNEAQ (reference sequence).

The rearrangement links TRBV7-2 to TRBJ1-2; D remains unclear. The CDR3 totals 16 residues. The V gene's germline CDR1 is SGHTA and CDR2 FQGNSA. Trimming removed 1 base at V and 5 bases at J, with 17 bases between. CDR3 in amino acids: CASSLVSDARRYGYTF. CDR3 sequence (DNA): TGTGCCAGCAGCTTAGTGTCGGACGCCAGGAGGTATGGCTACACCTTC.

The chain couples TRBV10-3 to TRBJ1-2, with D unresolved. The germline V and J ends were trimmed by 3 bases and 5 bases, with 10 bases remaining between them. Per germline, CDR1 ENHRY and CDR2 SYGVKD. The length of the CDR3 is 13 residues. The CDR3 protein is CAISDSPGYGYTF. CDR3 in DNA: TGTGCCATCAGTGACAGTCCTGGGTATGGCTACACCTTC.

The V and J genes are TRBV5-1 and TRBJ1-1; D is unclear. V dropped 0 bases and J dropped 1 base, with 7 bases sitting between them. The length of the CDR3 is 14 residues. Germline assignment: CDR1 SGHRS and CDR2 YFSETQ. The CDR3 here is CASSLGAGNTEAFF. In DNA form, the CDR3 reads TGCGCCAGCAGCTTGGGCGCGGGGAACACTGAAGCTTTCTTT.

The rearrangement joins TRBV7-9 to TRBJ1-1; no clear D gene. V dropped 5 bases and J dropped 7 bases, with 11 bases sitting between them. The germline CDR1 and CDR2 sequences are SEHNR and FQNEAQ (reference sequence). This CDR3 contains 12 residues. The CDR3 DNA sequence: TGTGCCAGCAGCCCAGTACCGAATGAAGCTTTCTTT. Its protein product is CASSPVPNEAFF.

The V call is TRBV11-2, the J call TRBJ2-4; 8 bases line up with TRBD2. This CDR3 contains 17 residues. The germline CDR1 and CDR2 sequences are SGHAT and FQNNGV. V lost 1 base, J lost 3 bases, and 8 bases stayed unmatched. The CDR3 is CASSLAITTSGKNIQYF. The DNA for the CDR3 is TGTGCCAGCAGCTTAGCCATAACCACTAGCGGCAAAAACATTCAGTACTTC.

The V call is TRBV5-1, the J call TRBJ2-7, with 11 nucleotides matching TRBD2. Trimming cost V 2 bases and J 0 bases; bases outside gene matches: 1. The CDR3 extends over 15 amino acids. Germline V gene lookup returns CDR1 SGHRS and CDR2 YFSETQ. CDR3 sequence: CASSFGTSGSYEQYF. CDR3 coding DNA: TGCGCCAGCAGCTTCGGGACTAGCGGCTCCTACGAGCAGTACTTC.

The gene calls are TRBV29-1 and TRBJ2-7; possible D gene TRBD2, 5 bases. Trimming took 6 bases from V and 5 from J, leaving 14 bases between them. The CDR3 has 12 residues. Germline V CDR1 and CDR2: SQVTM, ANQGSEA. The CDR3 reads CSVVRDRDEQYF. CDR3 sequence (DNA): TGCAGCGTCGTACGGGATCGGGACGAGCAGTACTTC.

The gene calls are TRBV6-5 and TRBJ2-7, with 7 nucleotides matching TRBD1. CDR1 and CDR2 (germline): MNHEY, SVGAGI. V was clipped by 6 bases and J by 3 bases; unmatched bases: 5. The CDR3 is 13 amino acids. The CDR3 region is CASSSQGNYEQYF. CDR3 in DNA: TGTGCCAGCAGCTCACAGGGGAACTACGAGCAGTACTTC.

This clone was seen only a few times. The chain is built from TRBV28 and TRBJ2-3, with TRBD2 matching 13 bases. The V gene end was trimmed by 4 bases and the J gene end by 2 bases; junction bases not matched to a gene: 6. The CDR3 has 17 amino acids. Germline CDR1 MDHEN, CDR2 SYDVKM. CDR3 nucleotide sequence: TGTGCCAGCAGTTGGGGTGGGACTAGCGGGAACACAGATACGCAGTATTTT. Translating gives CASSWGGTSGNTDTQYF.

This chain connects TRBV2 to TRBJ2-6; 8 bases fit TRBD2. This CDR3 contains 17 residues. V lost 6 bases, J lost 1 base, and 8 bases stayed unmatched. CDR1 SNHLY and CDR2 FYNNEI come from the germline V gene. In nucleotides, the CDR3 is TGTGCCAGCAGCGTCAAAGCGGGAGTATCTGGGGCCAACGTCCTGACTTTC. Translated: CASSVKAGVSGANVLTF.